The 8 T cell receptor beta chains below all came from one sample that was sequenced in a study of CD8+CD57+ T cells in acquired aplastic anemia. TCR beta VDJ and CDR3 were profiled, and genomic DNA was the template. MiXCR was run by TCRdb on the reads, yielding one entry per CDR3 protein. The data contain about 40,000 distinct CDR3 sequences, 65% to 70% of them singletons. Sample: sorted CD4+, CD8+, or CD8+CD57+ T cells (not recorded which) from PBMCs. These receptors all stem from a human donor in good health, serving as a control.

This sequence joins TRBV2 and TRBJ1-1; tentatively, D is TRBD1 (6 bases). The CDR3 sequence is 13 residues long. The V gene's germline CDR1 is SNHLY and CDR2 FYNNEI. V was pared by 1 base and J by 7 bases, with 10 bases between. The CDR3 is CASSEVGQLEAFF. Written as DNA, the CDR3 is TGTGCCAGCAGTGAAGTAGGACAGCTTGAAGCTTTCTTT.

This clonotype was recorded at least ten times. The chain carries TRBV3-1 and TRBJ1-2, with D unclear. The germline V and J ends were trimmed by 0 bases and 3 bases, with 14 bases remaining between them. CDR1 is LGHDT and CDR2 is YNNKEL in the germline V gene (reference sequence). The CDR3 is 16 residues long. The CDR3 spells CASSQEYGPLDYGYTF. CDR3 nucleotides: TGTGCCAGCAGCCAAGAGTACGGCCCTCTGGACTATGGCTACACCTTC.

With respect to this clonotype: This sequence may be a read error, since a much larger clone differs from it by one base. The CDR3 DNA is TGCGCCAGCAGCCACCCATTAGCCACAGGGGCCCAAAGAGCAGGTACGCAGTATTTT. This translates into CASSHPLATGAQRAGTQYF. V is TRBV4-1 and J is TRBJ2-3; 7 nucleotides match TRBD1. The CDR3 covers 19 residues. Germline values: CDR1 MGHRA, CDR2 YSYEKL. The V gene end was trimmed by 3 bases and the J gene end by 8 bases; junction bases not matched to a gene: 23.

The J gene is TRBJ2-3, the V gene TRBV29-1; no reliable D call. This CDR3 is built from 13 residues. The germline V gene encodes CDR1 SQVTM and CDR2 ANQGSEA. V lost 4 bases to trimming and J lost 2 bases, with 10 bases between them. The CDR3 DNA is TGCAGCGTTGTCCTGATAGACACAGATACGCAGTATTTT. Amino acids: CSVVLIDTDTQYF.

The chain joins TRBV7-6 to TRBJ1-6; TRBD1 aligns across 7 bases. The J segment lost 6 bases and the V segment lost 5 bases, leaving 4 bases of the junction unmatched. This CDR3 is built from 14 residues. CDR1 and CDR2 from the germline V gene are SGHVS and FNYEAQ. In DNA, the CDR3 is TGTGCCAGCAGCCCGGGACAGTCTAATTCACCCCTCCACTTT. Its protein is CASSPGQSNSPLHF.

V usage is TRBV7-3 and J usage is TRBJ2-1; D gene unclear. The germline gives CDR1 SGHTA, CDR2 FQGTGA. V gave up 3 bases and J gave up 1 base, with 13 bases separating them. This CDR3 is built from 16 residues. The CDR3 spells CASSLSLEPSYNEQFF. The CDR3, as DNA: TGTGCCAGCAGCTTGAGCTTGGAGCCGTCCTACAATGAGCAGTTCTTC.

This clonotype showed up just once. The chain is built from TRBV15 and TRBJ2-7; 11 positions agree with TRBD2. This CDR3 has 16 amino acids. Germline CDR1 is LNHNV and CDR2 is YYDKDF (reference sequence). V lost 0 bases and J lost 4; bases outside the gene matches: 5. Written as DNA, the CDR3 is TGTGCCACCAGCAGAGAACTAGCGGGAGTTGGGTACGAGCAGTACTTC. Amino acids: CATSRELAGVGYEQYF.

This chain joins TRBV5-5 and TRBJ2-5, with D maybe TRBD1 (7 bases). This CDR3 has 15 residues. The germline V gene encodes CDR1 SGHKS and CDR2 YYEKEE (reference sequence). Trimming left V 4 bases short and J 2 bases short, with 15 bases between. Here the CDR3 reads CASSPQTGRQETQYF. The CDR3 nucleotides are TGTGCCAGCAGCCCCCAGACAGGGAGGCAAGAGACCCAGTACTTC. The full variable domain, completed using reference TRBV5-5 and TRBJ2-5, is DAGVTQSPTHLIKTRGQQVTLRCSPISGHKSVSWYQQVLGQGPQFIFQYYEKEERGRGNFPDRFSARQFPNYSSELNVNALLLGDSALYLCASSPQTGRQETQYFGPGTRLLVL.